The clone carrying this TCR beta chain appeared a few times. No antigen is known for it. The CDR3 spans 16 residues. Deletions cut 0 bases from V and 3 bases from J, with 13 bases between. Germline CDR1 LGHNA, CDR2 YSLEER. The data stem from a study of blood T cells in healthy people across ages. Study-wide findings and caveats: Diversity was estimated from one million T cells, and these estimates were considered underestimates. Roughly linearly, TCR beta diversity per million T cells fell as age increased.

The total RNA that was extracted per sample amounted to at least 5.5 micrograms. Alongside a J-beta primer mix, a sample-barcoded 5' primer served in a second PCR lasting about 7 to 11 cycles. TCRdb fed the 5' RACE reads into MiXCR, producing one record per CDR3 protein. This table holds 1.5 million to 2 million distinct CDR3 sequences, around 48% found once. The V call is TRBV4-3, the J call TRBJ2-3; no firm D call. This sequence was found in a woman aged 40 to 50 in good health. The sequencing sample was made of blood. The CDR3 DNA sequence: TGCGCCAGCAGCCAAGAAACCCGGAGTAGGACAGATACGCAGTATTTT. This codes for CASSQETRSRTDTQYF.